These T cell receptor beta chains were read from a single sample in a study of T cell responses to AZD1222 COVID-19 vaccine. Repertoires were generated with immunoSEQ multiplex PCR, while TCRdb's copy carries only in-frame clones and drops some. The sample has 110,000 to 150,000 clones, approximately 90% seen once. This specimen was peripheral blood, taken 28 days after the second AZD1222 dose. The receptors originated from an adult who received the AZD1222 COVID-19 vaccine. Each CDR3 is given with its conserved first and last residue. D genes are given only for firm matches. Clone size is stated in some rows and not others, as once, few, many or a class when expanded.

v_call	clone_size	d_call	j_call	cdr3_nt	cdr3_aa
TRBV7-3	.	.	TRBJ2-2	TGTGCCAGCAGCCCCCGTCGTTATACCGGGGAGCTGTTTTTT	CASSPRRYTGELFF
TRBV6-5	.	.	TRBJ2-2	TGTGCCAGCAGTTACTCAGGGCTAGGGAACACCGGGGAGCTGTTTTTT	CASSYSGLGNTGELFF
TRBV12-3/TRBV12-4	once	.	TRBJ2-4	TGTGCCAGCAGTTTGGACTTAAACATTCAGTACTTC	CASSLDLNIQYF
TRBV28	.	.	TRBJ1-1	TGTGCCAGCAGTCCCTACAGAACTGAAGCTTTCTTT	CASSPYRTEAFF
TRBV7-7	.	TRBD2	TRBJ2-1	TGTGCTAGCAGCCCCACTAGCGGGAATAACAATGAGCAGTTCTTC	CASSPTSGNNNEQFF
TRBV3-1/TRBV3-2	.	TRBD1	TRBJ1-1	TGTGCCAGCAGCTCCCGCATTTCGGACAGGCACACTGAAGCTTTCTTT	CASSSRISDRHTEAFF
TRBV7-3	.	TRBD2	TRBJ2-2	TGTGCCAGCAGGACTAGCGGGAGTGACGGGGAGCTGTTTTTT	CASRTSGSDGELFF
TRBV3-1/TRBV3-2	.	TRBD1	TRBJ2-3	TGTGCCAGCAGCCCCCAGGGGGTCGGATCAGATACGCAGTATTTT	CASSPQGVGSDTQYF
TRBV4-1	.	.	TRBJ1-3	TGCGCCAGCAGCCAAACGGTCCTCTCTGGAAACACCATATATTTT	CASSQTVLSGNTIYF
TRBV4-3	once	.	TRBJ1-5	TGCGCCAGCAGCCAAGATCCATCCCTCAATCAGCCCCAGCATTTT	CASSQDPSLNQPQHF
TRBV9	.	TRBD2	TRBJ2-3	TGTGCCAGCAGCGTAGGCGGGGGGGCCACAGATACGCAGTATTTT	CASSVGGGATDTQYF
TRBV29-1	.	.	TRBJ2-1	TGCAGCGTTGGCGGCGGGCAATACAATGAGCAGTTCTTC	CSVGGGQYNEQFF
TRBV18	.	.	TRBJ2-7	TGTGCCAGCTCACCCACAAGAACCTTAGAGGAGCAGTACTTC	CASSPTRTLEEQYF
TRBV2	few	TRBD1	TRBJ1-1	TGTGCCAGCAGCCGGGACAGGAACACTGAAGCTTTCTTT	CASSRDRNTEAFF
TRBV10-2	.	TRBD1	TRBJ2-2	TGCGCCAGCAGTAGAGGGGGCTATGACACCGGGGAGCTGTTTTTT	CASSRGGYDTGELFF
TRBV6-2/TRBV6-3	.	.	TRBJ2-5	TGTGCCAGCAGTGACTCCTGGGGATCGGAGACCCAGTACTTC	CASSDSWGSETQYF